The present entry profiles one T cell receptor beta chain with its context. The antigen is not known. This entry belongs to a study of a mutant IDH1 vaccine in newly diagnosed glioma. Across the study: Patients were started on vaccination 4-6 weeks after radiotherapy alone, or with temozolomide cycles. Study observations and caveats: Vaccine-induced responses were seen in roughly 93% of patients, spanning several MHC alleles.

Using immunoSEQ multiplex PCR, the repertoire was profiled, and TCRdb retains in-frame clones only, with some absent. In the table there are about 31,000 clones, around 90% of which are singletons. CDR1 and CDR2 from the germline V gene are MGHRA and YSYEKL. Trimming took 4 bases from V and 4 from J; bases not matched to a gene: 11. The CDR3 totals 16 residues. The sample's time point: week 47, end of study. Vaccinated patients received 300 ug of mutant IDH1 20-mer peptide per dose, with topical imiquimod. The material was PBMCs, obtained from a glioma patient whose treatment included an IDH1 peptide vaccine. The clonotype was recovered from a woman in her forties with glioma. The rearrangement joins TRBV4-1 to TRBJ1-2; 8 bases fit TRBD1. The CDR3 reads CASSPSQGARGYGYTF. The CDR3 nucleotides are TGCGCCAGCAGCCCCTCGCAGGGGGCTCGTGGCTATGGCTACACCTTC.